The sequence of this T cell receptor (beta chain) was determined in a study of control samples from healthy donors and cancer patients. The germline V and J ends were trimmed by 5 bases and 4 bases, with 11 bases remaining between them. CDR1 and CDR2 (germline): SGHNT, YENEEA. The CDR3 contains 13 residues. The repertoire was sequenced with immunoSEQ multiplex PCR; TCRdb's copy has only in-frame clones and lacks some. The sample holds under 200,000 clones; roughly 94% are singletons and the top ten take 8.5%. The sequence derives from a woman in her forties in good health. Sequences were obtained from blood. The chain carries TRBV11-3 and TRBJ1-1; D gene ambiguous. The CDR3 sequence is CASSNSFGTEAFF. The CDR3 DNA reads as TGTGCCAGCAGCAACTCCTTCGGCACTGAAGCTTTCTTT.